The 24 T cell receptor beta chains presented below share a single source sample, sequenced in a study of blood T cell repertoires in COVID-19. TCRdb's table, derived via immunoSEQ multiplex PCR, lists solely in-frame clones and lacks some. This repertoire shows roughly 300,000 clones, 88% found once; its top ten account for almost 9.5%. Source material: peripheral blood. The receptor set was obtained from a young man with active or convalescent COVID-19.

The genes are TRBV6-1 and TRBJ1-1; tentatively, D is TRBD1 (5 bases). The CDR3 is made up of 14 amino acids. V lost 3 bases and J 1 base, leaving 9 bases between the germline ends. Germline CDR1 is MNHNS and CDR2 is SASEGT. CDR3 bases: TGTGCCAGCAGTGAGGGACTTCCGAACACTGAAGCTTTCTTT. Translating gives CASSEGLPNTEAFF.

The V gene is TRBV18, the J gene TRBJ1-3; D unclear. The CDR3 extends over 14 amino acids. Looked up from germline, CDR1 is KGHSH and CDR2 is LQKENI. The germline V and J ends were trimmed by 2 bases and 4 bases, with 9 bases remaining between them. CDR3 loop: CASSPSSEGNTIYF. CDR3 sequence (DNA): TGTGCCAGCTCACCATCTTCGGAGGGAAACACCATATATTTT.

The V and J genes are TRBV18 and TRBJ1-6, with D uncertain. This CDR3 spans 15 amino acids. CDR1 and CDR2 from the germline V gene are KGHSH and LQKENI. V lost 3 bases, J lost 9 bases, and 15 bases lay in between. The CDR3 loop is CASSPVHGEASPLHF. Here the CDR3 DNA reads TGTGCCAGCTCACCGGTACATGGAGAGGCTTCACCCCTCCACTTT. Based on the CDR3 plus reference TRBV18 and TRBJ1-6, the full variable domain is NAGVMQNPRHLVRRRGQEARLRCSPMKGHSHVYWYRQLPEEGLKFMVYLQKENIIDESGMPKERFSAEFPKEGPSILRIQQVVRGDSAAYFCASSPVHGEASPLHFGNGTRLTVT.

The chain couples TRBV7-3 to TRBJ1-1; a possible D gene is TRBD1 (5 bases). Trimming cost V 8 bases and J 0 bases, with 7 bases left between them. The CDR3 consists of 12 residues. Germline V gene lookup returns CDR1 SGHTA and CDR2 FQGTGA. CDR3 sequence: CASGGMNTEAFF. The CDR3 region has the DNA TGTGCCAGCGGGGGGATGAACACTGAAGCTTTCTTT.

The sample holds one count of this clone. This chain links TRBV5-6 with TRBJ2-5; a weak D match, TRBD2 (6 bases). The CDR3 runs 14 residues. The V gene lost 0 bases and the J gene lost 1 base, with 7 bases spanning the gap. Germline values: CDR1 SGHDT, CDR2 YYEEEE. The CDR3 bases are TGTGCCAGCAGCTTGGGGCGGGGCCAAGAGACCCAGTACTTC. Encoded protein: CASSLGRGQETQYF.

This clone was counted only a few times. Here the CDR3 DNA reads TGTGCCAGCAGTTCAGGGGCGGCTGGAAACACCATATATTTT. Its translation: CASSSGAAGNTIYF. V usage is TRBV27 and J usage is TRBJ1-3; possible D gene TRBD1, 6 bases. The CDR3 totals 14 residues. V was cut by 4 bases and J by 2 bases, with 9 bases left in between. Per germline, CDR1 MNHEY and CDR2 SMNVEV (reference sequence).

This chain connects TRBV10-2 to TRBJ2-1, with 8 bases lining up with TRBD1. The CDR3 consists of 13 residues. After removal of 5 bases from V and 5 bases from J, the junction contained 2 bases not matched to a gene. CDR1 is WSHSY, CDR2 SAAADI, per germline. The CDR3 region has the DNA TGCGCCAGCAGTCCGACAGGGGACAATGAGCAGTTCTTC. Protein product: CASSPTGDNEQFF.

V is TRBV6-6 and J is TRBJ2-7; TRBD1 matches at 8 bases. With 10 bases clipped from V and 5 bases from J, the junction kept 7 bases outside the gene matches. There are 12 residues in the CDR3. Per the germline V gene, CDR1 is MNHNY and CDR2 is SVGAGI (reference sequence). CDR3 protein: CATTGGWDEQYF. DNA of the CDR3: TGTGCCACCACAGGGGGTTGGGACGAGCAGTACTTC.

This chain links TRBV27 with TRBJ2-3; the D gene is possibly TRBD2 (6 bases). Germline CDR1 and CDR2: MNHEY and SMNVEV (reference sequence). The V end was cut by 4 bases, the J end by 1 base, with 6 bases between. The length of the CDR3 is 13 residues. Here the CDR3 DNA reads TGTGCCAGCAGTTGGGGGGGCACAGATACGCAGTATTTT. Protein: CASSWGGTDTQYF.

The V and J genes are TRBV19 and TRBJ2-7; D remains unclear. The CDR3 runs to 13 residues. Germline-derived CDR1 and CDR2 are LNHDA and SQIVND (reference sequence). Trimming pared 5 bases from V and 3 bases from J, leaving 11 bases between. The CDR3 reads CASSVGPDYEQYF. The CDR3 DNA reads TGTGCCAGTAGTGTGGGCCCGGACTACGAGCAGTACTTC. The complete variable domain, with remaining parts taken from reference TRBV19 and TRBJ2-7, reads DGGITQSPKYLFRKEGQNVTLSCEQNLNHDAMYWYRQDPGQGLRLIYYSQIVNDFQKGDIAEGYSVSREKKESFPLTVTSAQKNPTAFYLCASSVGPDYEQYFGPGTRLTVT.

J is TRBJ2-2 and V is TRBV5-1, with TRBD1 as a possible D gene (5 bases). The CDR3 has 16 amino acids. Germline CDR1 SGHRS, CDR2 YFSETQ. V was pared by 0 bases and J by 6 bases, with 15 bases between. The CDR3 loop reads CASSLEGVIGAGELFF. For the CDR3, the DNA is TGCGCCAGCAGCTTGGAAGGGGTAATAGGAGCCGGGGAGCTGTTTTTT.

CDR3: CASSQLAANTGELFF. CDR3 sequence (DNA): TGCGCCAGCAGCCAGCTAGCGGCGAACACCGGGGAGCTGTTTTTT. The rearrangement joins TRBV4-3 to TRBJ2-2, with 7 bases lining up with TRBD2. From germline, CDR1 is LGHNA and CDR2 YSLEER. V shed 3 bases and J 0 bases; nucleotides not matched to a gene: 1. The CDR3 contains 15 residues.

CDR3 protein: CATSREGVETQYF. CDR3 sequence (DNA): TGTGCCACCAGCAGAGAAGGAGTAGAGACCCAGTACTTC. The rearrangement uses TRBV15 and TRBJ2-5; no clear D gene. Per the germline V gene, CDR1 is LNHNV and CDR2 is YYDKDF (reference sequence). The CDR3 totals 13 residues. The germline V and J ends were trimmed by 0 bases and 4 bases, with 6 bases remaining between them.

V usage is TRBV5-6 and J usage is TRBJ1-4; possibly TRBD1 for D (6 bases). Looked up from germline, CDR1 is SGHDT and CDR2 is YYEEEE. V gave up 3 bases and J gave up 4 bases, with 10 bases separating them. The CDR3 is 14 residues long. The CDR3, as DNA: TGTGCCAGCAGCTCGACAGGAAGTAATGAAAAACTGTTTTTT. Encoded protein: CASSSTGSNEKLFF.

V gene TRBV6-2 or TRBV6-3 combines with J gene TRBJ2-3, with TRBD2 identical over 9 bases. Germline V gene data show CDR1 as MNHEY and CDR2 as SVGEGT. V shed 5 bases, J shed 6 bases, and the junction held 18 bases outside the gene matches. The CDR3 loop spans 18 amino acids. CDR3 in DNA: TGTGCCAGCAGTAATGCCCCTCTTGCGGGGGGGCCGGGGGATACGCAGTATTTT. Amino acids: CASSNAPLAGGPGDTQYF.

The genes are TRBV13 and TRBJ2-7; 8 bases match TRBD2. Trimming cost V 5 bases and J 12 bases; bases outside gene matches: 9. The CDR3 runs 12 residues. CDR1 and CDR2 from the germline V gene are PRHDT and FYEKMQ (reference sequence). The CDR3 DNA is TGTGCCAGCAGCCCCGGGCGGGGGGCCCGGTACTTC. Its protein is CASSPGRGARYF. Based on the CDR3 plus reference TRBV13 and TRBJ2-7, the full variable domain is AAGVIQSPRHLIKEKRETATLKCYPIPRHDTVYWYQQGPGQDPQFLISFYEKMQSDKGSIPDRFSAQQFSDYHSELNMSSLELGDSALYFCASSPGRGARYFGPGTRLTVT.

The CDR3 spells CASSRGTSGEENTGELFF. The CDR3 DNA follows: TGTGCCAGCAGCCGTGGGACTAGCGGGGAAGAAAACACCGGGGAGCTGTTTTTT. The chain uses TRBV7-3 and TRBJ2-2; 13 bases are shared with TRBD2. J gave up 2 bases and V 5 bases, and 8 bases lay outside the gene matches. Per the germline V gene, CDR1 is SGHTA and CDR2 is FQGTGA. The CDR3 runs 18 residues.

The genes are TRBV12-5 and TRBJ2-3; 8 positions match TRBD2. The V gene's germline CDR1 is LGHNT and CDR2 FRNRAP. The CDR3 contains 15 residues. V was clipped by 7 bases and J by 3 bases; unmatched bases: 9. The CDR3 nucleotides read TGTGCTAGTGACCACCCCCCGGGAGGGACAGATACGCAGTATTTT. Translating gives CASDHPPGGTDTQYF.

The rearrangement links TRBV7-2 to TRBJ1-1, with D possibly matching TRBD1 (6 bases). The ends were cut back, 1 base at V and 0 bases at J, with 15 bases in the middle. Germline V gene sequence: CDR1 SGHTA, CDR2 FQGNSA. The CDR3 is 17 residues long. The CDR3 DNA reads TGTGCCAGCAGCTTAGGGCACAGGGCCCGGATGAACACTGAAGCTTTCTTT. This gives the protein CASSLGHRARMNTEAFF.

The CDR3 DNA reads as TGTGCCAGCAGCCTCCCTGTGGAGACAGGGGATCCCGGGGAGCTGTTTTTT. Protein: CASSLPVETGDPGELFF. V gene TRBV7-2 combines with J gene TRBJ2-2; 8 positions match TRBD1. V gave up 5 bases and J gave up 6 bases; unmatched junction bases: 14. Germline lookup yields CDR1 SGHTA and CDR2 FQGNSA. The CDR3 totals 17 residues.

The count of this clone is one. The rearrangement joins TRBV5-1 to TRBJ1-2; 7 bases match TRBD1. The CDR3 loop spans 15 amino acids. Germline V gene sequence: CDR1 SGHRS, CDR2 YFSETQ. J was trimmed by 0 bases and V by 0 bases; bases with no gene match: 2. The chain's CDR3 is CASSLDRGPNYGYTF. CDR3 DNA sequence: TGCGCCAGCAGCTTGGACAGGGGACCTAACTATGGCTACACCTTC.

The V gene is TRBV24-1, the J gene TRBJ1-2; D may be TRBD1 (6 bases). CDR1 KGHDR and CDR2 SFDVKD come from the germline V gene. The CDR3 has 15 residues. V was shortened by 0 bases and J by 7 bases, with 14 bases between the two germline ends. Written as DNA, the CDR3 is TGTGCCACCAGTGATTTGCTCAGGGGTGAGGTTGGCTACACCTTC. Residues: CATSDLLRGEVGYTF.

The chain carries TRBV28 and TRBJ2-2; a possible D gene is TRBD2 (5 bases). The CDR3 is made up of 20 amino acids. Germline values: CDR1 MDHEN, CDR2 SYDVKM. V lost 6 bases and J 10 bases, leaving 36 bases between the germline ends. The CDR3 DNA is TGTGCCAGCAGGCCGGCGCTCTTTTTAAGGGCGAACACCGGGGAAGAGGAGCTGTTTTTT. Translating it yields CASRPALFLRANTGEEELFF.

The J gene is TRBJ2-1, the V gene TRBV5-1; the D gene is possibly TRBD2 (5 bases). The V gene's germline CDR1 is SGHRS and CDR2 YFSETQ. V lost 1 base and J 9 bases, leaving 5 bases between the germline ends. The CDR3 consists of 11 residues. The CDR3 bases are TGCGCCAGCAGCTTGAGCGGTGAGCAGTTCTTC. Its protein is CASSLSGEQFF.